This T cell receptor beta chain was documented in a study of blood T cells in healthy people across ages. The extraction recovered at least 6 micrograms of total RNA per sample. Germline loops: CDR1 MNHNY, CDR2 SVGAGI (reference sequence). The CDR3 spans 13 residues. This clonotype was seen a few times. Its target is unknown. Next came a second PCR, run for about 7 to 12 cycles, which used a sample-barcoded 5' primer along with a J-beta primer mix. Researchers report that a template-switch adaptor with 12 random nucleotides tagged each cDNA molecule. One entry per CDR3 protein, called by TCRdb with MiXCR from the 5' RACE reads. The data hold around 990,000 distinct CDR3 sequences, with roughly two fifths observed a single time. General study findings and limits: Nothing was known about donor CMV status, and this possibly confounded expanded clonotype changes. The recorded TCR beta diversity per million T cells decreased in a roughly linear manner with age.

The receptor comes from a man aged 18 to 30 in good health. This rearrangement joins TRBV6-6 to TRBJ2-5; tentatively, D is TRBD2 (6 bases). TRBJ2-7 explains the end of the DNA better; the J call may be wrong. The sample was blood. CDR3 loop: CASSYGGSGEQYF. The CDR3, as DNA: TGTGCCAGCAGTTACGGAGGGAGCGGCGAGCAGTACTTC.